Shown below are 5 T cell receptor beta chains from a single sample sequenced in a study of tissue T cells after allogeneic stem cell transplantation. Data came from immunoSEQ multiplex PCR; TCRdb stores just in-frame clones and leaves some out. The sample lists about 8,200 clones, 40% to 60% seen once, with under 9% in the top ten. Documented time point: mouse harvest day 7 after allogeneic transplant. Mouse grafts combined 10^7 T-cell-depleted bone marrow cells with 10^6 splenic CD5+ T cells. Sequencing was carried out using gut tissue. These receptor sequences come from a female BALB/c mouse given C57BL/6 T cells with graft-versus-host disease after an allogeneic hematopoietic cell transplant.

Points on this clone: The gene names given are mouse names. CDR3 DNA, as far as it was read: TGTGCCAGCAGCTTAGGGGGGTCTTCTGGAAATACGCTCTAT. Encoded protein: CASSLGGSSGNTLY. The whole CDR3 region reads CASSLGGSSGNTLYF. This chain uses TRBV3 with TRBJ1-3, with D maybe TRBD1 (5 bases). With the read ending 1 residue before the CDR3 end, the germline J gene is used to fill in that end. This CDR3 is 15 amino acids long. Trimming took 1 base from V and 0 from J, leaving 7 bases between them. Germline values: CDR1 SNHLY, CDR2 FYNGKV (reference sequence). The whole variable domain, filled in from reference TRBV3 and TRBJ1-3, reads GPKVLQIPSHQIIDMGQMVTLNCDPVSNHLYFYWYKQILGQQMEFLVNFYNGKVMEKSKLFKDQFSVERPDGSYFTLKIQPTALEDSAVYFCASSLGGSSGNTLYFGEGSRLIVV.

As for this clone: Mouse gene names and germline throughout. The CDR3: CASSLSGQGGTQYF. The CDR3 DNA, read in part, is TGTGCCAGCAGTCTGTCAGGACAGGGAGGCACCCAGTAC. V usage is TRBV26 and J usage is TRBJ2-5; 8 bases match TRBD1. The read ends 1 residue early relative to the CDR3; the germline J gene fills the gap. V lost 0 bases and J lost 8; bases outside the gene matches: 4. The germline CDR1 and CDR2 sequences are KGHPV and FQNQEV (reference sequence). This CDR3 region has 14 residues.

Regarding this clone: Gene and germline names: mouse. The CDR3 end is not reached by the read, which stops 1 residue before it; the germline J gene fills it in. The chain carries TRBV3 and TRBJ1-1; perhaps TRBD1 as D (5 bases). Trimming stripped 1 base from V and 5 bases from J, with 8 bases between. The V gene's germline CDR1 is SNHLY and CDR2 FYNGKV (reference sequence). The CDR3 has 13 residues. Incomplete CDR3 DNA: TGTGCCAGCAGCTTAGGAGGGGCGACAGAAGTCTTC. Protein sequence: CASSLGGATEVF. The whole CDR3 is CASSLGGATEVFF.

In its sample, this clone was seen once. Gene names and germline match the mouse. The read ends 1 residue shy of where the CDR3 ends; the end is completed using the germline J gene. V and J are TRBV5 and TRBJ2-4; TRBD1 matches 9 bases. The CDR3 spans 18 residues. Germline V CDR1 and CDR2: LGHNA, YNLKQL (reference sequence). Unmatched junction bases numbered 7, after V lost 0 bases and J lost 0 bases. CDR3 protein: CASSQESGTGNSQNTLYF. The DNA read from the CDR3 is TGTGCCAGCAGCCAAGAATCCGGGACAGGGAATAGTCAAAACACCTTGTAC.

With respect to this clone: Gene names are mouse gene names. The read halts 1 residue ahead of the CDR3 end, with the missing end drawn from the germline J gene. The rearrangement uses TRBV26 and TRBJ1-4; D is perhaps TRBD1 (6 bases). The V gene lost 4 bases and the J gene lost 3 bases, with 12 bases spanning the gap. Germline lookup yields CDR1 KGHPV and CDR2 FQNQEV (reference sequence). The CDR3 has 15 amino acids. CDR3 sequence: CASSRWGQTNERLFF. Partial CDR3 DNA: TGTGCCAGCAGTCGATGGGGGCAGACCAACGAAAGATTATTT.